The rows below give T cell receptor beta chains drawn from one sample of a study of T cells in Graves' hyperthyroidism and ophthalmopathy. Each CDR3 protein is one row after TCRdb ran MiXCR on the multiplex PCR reads. Found here are a few hundred thousand distinct CDR3 sequences, about an eighth of them singletons; the top ten hold approximately 5.3%. The sample taken for sequencing was blood. The receptors here all came from a woman between 18 and 30 years old with Graves' hyperthyroidism. Both conserved end residues are part of each CDR3. D genes are given only for firm matches. A row's size may be missing; if present it is once, few, many or a size class.

J gene: TRBJ1-3
clone size: NA
D gene: NA
V gene: TRBV28
CDR3 protein: CATRGGGNTIYF
CDR3 DNA: TGTGCCACCAGGGGAGGTGGAAACACCATATATTTT

J gene: TRBJ1-1
clone size: many
D gene: NA
V gene: TRBV7-3
CDR3 protein: CASSLGSRAEAFF
CDR3 DNA: TGTGCCAGCAGCTTAGGAAGCAGGGCCGAAGCTTTCTTT

J gene: TRBJ1-5
clone size: NA
D gene: NA
V gene: TRBV6-1
CDR3 protein: CASSVDRRPQHF
CDR3 DNA: TGTGCCAGCAGTGTAGACAGGCGACCCCAGCATTTT

J gene: TRBJ1-2
clone size: NA
D gene: TRBD1
V gene: TRBV19
CDR3 protein: CASRDRVIYGYTF
CDR3 DNA: TGTGCCAGTAGGGACAGGGTCATCTATGGCTACACCTTC

J gene: TRBJ2-1
clone size: NA
D gene: NA
V gene: TRBV14
CDR3 protein: CASSQGGGTGETQFF
CDR3 DNA: TGTGCCAGCAGCCAAGGAGGTGGGACCGGAGAGACCCAGTTCTTC

J gene: TRBJ1-2
clone size: many
D gene: NA
V gene: TRBV24-1
CDR3 protein: CATSDGPGEYGYTF
CDR3 DNA: TGTGCCACCAGTGATGGTCCAGGAGAATATGGCTACACCTTC

J gene: TRBJ2-2
clone size: few
D gene: TRBD2
V gene: TRBV10-3
CDR3 protein: CAPPGGTGELFF
CDR3 DNA: TGTGCCCCACCGGGGGGCACCGGGGAGCTGTTTTTT

J gene: TRBJ2-3
clone size: many
D gene: NA
V gene: TRBV27
CDR3 protein: CASSLSVVQGYRDTDTQYF
CDR3 DNA: TGTGCCAGCAGTTTATCTGTTGTCCAGGGGTATCGAGACACAGATACGCAGTATTTT

J gene: TRBJ2-5
clone size: many
D gene: TRBD1
V gene: TRBV12-5
CDR3 protein: CASGTGQGSTETQYF
CDR3 DNA: TGTGCTAGTGGTACTGGACAGGGATCCACGGAGACCCAGTACTTC

J gene: TRBJ1-3
clone size: NA
D gene: NA
V gene: TRBV6-1
CDR3 protein: CASSERPFSGNTIYF
CDR3 DNA: TGTGCCAGCAGTGAACGACCGTTCTCTGGAAACACCATATATTTT

J gene: TRBJ1-1
clone size: once
D gene: NA
V gene: TRBV12-3/TRBV12-4
CDR3 protein: CASSAIRVGNTEAFF
CDR3 DNA: TGTGCCAGCAGCGCCATCAGGGTAGGAAACACTGAAGCTTTCTTT

J gene: TRBJ2-7
clone size: many
D gene: NA
V gene: TRBV20-1
CDR3 protein: CSARDPRTDTYEQYF
CDR3 DNA: TGCAGTGCTAGAGACCCTCGGACGGATACCTACGAGCAGTACTTC

J gene: TRBJ2-1
clone size: many
D gene: TRBD2
V gene: TRBV11-3
CDR3 protein: CASSLVAGLAGGPGNEQFF
CDR3 DNA: TGTGCCAGCAGCTTAGTAGCGGGACTAGCGGGAGGGCCTGGCAATGAGCAGTTCTTC

J gene: TRBJ2-1
clone size: NA
D gene: NA
V gene: TRBV30
CDR3 protein: CAWSKGGLSSYNEQFF
CDR3 DNA: TGTGCCTGGAGTAAAGGGGGGCTCAGCTCCTACAATGAGCAGTTCTTC

J gene: TRBJ1-6
clone size: many
D gene: TRBD1
V gene: TRBV11-2
CDR3 protein: CASSVRGPNYNSPLHF
CDR3 DNA: TGTGCCAGCAGCGTCAGGGGGCCAAACTATAATTCACCCCTCCACTTT

J gene: TRBJ2-1
clone size: few
D gene: NA
V gene: TRBV4-1
CDR3 protein: CASSQDQRVEQFF
CDR3 DNA: TGCGCCAGCAGCCAAGATCAACGGGTTGAGCAGTTCTTC

J gene: TRBJ2-2
clone size: many
D gene: NA
V gene: TRBV7-3
CDR3 protein: CAIPRIRGELFF
CDR3 DNA: TGTGCCATTCCGAGGATAAGAGGGGAGCTGTTTTTT

J gene: TRBJ1-2
clone size: many
D gene: NA
V gene: TRBV30
CDR3 protein: CAWRPLGANYGYTF
CDR3 DNA: TGTGCCTGGAGACCGCTTGGAGCTAACTATGGCTACACCTTC

J gene: TRBJ2-1
clone size: many
D gene: TRBD2
V gene: TRBV9
CDR3 protein: CASSVAGGLASNEQFF
CDR3 DNA: TGTGCCAGCAGCGTTGCCGGTGGACTAGCCTCCAATGAGCAGTTCTTC

J gene: TRBJ1-1
clone size: NA
D gene: NA
V gene: TRBV6-1
CDR3 protein: CASSLRKGIGKPTEAFF
CDR3 DNA: TGTGCCAGCAGCTTACGGAAGGGGATAGGGAAACCCACTGAAGCTTTCTTT

J gene: TRBJ2-5
clone size: many
D gene: TRBD2
V gene: TRBV11-1
CDR3 protein: CASSLARGGETQYF
CDR3 DNA: TGTGCCAGCAGCTTAGCGCGCGGGGGAGAGACCCAGTACTTC

J gene: TRBJ1-1
clone size: NA
D gene: TRBD1
V gene: TRBV5-1
CDR3 protein: CASSSPDRGSRGTEAFF
CDR3 DNA: TGCGCCAGCAGCTCCCCCGACAGGGGGAGCCGTGGCACTGAAGCTTTCTTT